This TCR beta chain was obtained from a study of T cell changes during pregnancy in multiple sclerosis (dated by TCRdb to about 2019). With respect to the entire study: Changes in the T cell repertoire over the course of pregnancy were examined in this study in women with multiple sclerosis.

Concerning this clone: It has no known antigen specificity. Qualities for individual bases were not recorded, and no much larger clone is one base off.

The library was made by the immunoSEQ multiplex PCR assay. The table comes from immuneACCESS by way of TCRdb, which keeps in-frame sequences with V and J called. Part of the clones is missing from these tables; in studies checked, under half for an unresolved V gene and the rest for unknown reasons. Counted in this sample were under 130,000 clones; 92% of them appeared once. Of the sample, around 0.92% is held by the ten largest clones. The CDR3 spans 14 residues, from the cysteine through the phenylalanine. CDR3 DNA is the only sequence kept; it has 42 bases, read in frame from the first base. Trimming takes 10 bases from V and 1 base from J, and the germline ends sit 14 bases apart. From a lookup of the germline V gene, CDR1 and CDR2 are MDHEN and SYDVKM.

The TCR comes from a female donor with multiple sclerosis, enrolled in a pregnancy study. In this chain, TRBV28 is recombined with TRBJ1-5, with the D gene not clear enough to name. The sample in question was peripheral blood, obtained after pregnancy. The CDR3 region: CATLIEASNQPQHF. The DNA sequence is as follows: TGTGCCACCTTAATAGAAGCGAGCAATCAGCCCCAGCATTTT.